A selection of T cell receptor beta chains follows, all from one sample in a study of Ad26.COV2.S vaccination and SARS-CoV-2 variants. Only in-frame clones appear in the TCRdb table, and some are missing; sequencing was by immunoSEQ multiplex PCR. The sample includes 350,000 to 400,000 clones, around nine tenths of them seen just once. Sequenced here: peripheral blood, sampled in a trial of Ad26.COV2.S vaccine versus placebo. These TCRs come from a person between 18 and 59 years old who received the Ad26.COV2.S COVID-19 vaccine or a placebo. Each CDR3 is given with its conserved first and last residue. D genes are given only for firm matches. Not all rows give a size; the values are once, few, many and, for expanded clones, a class.

v_call: TRBV11-2; d_call: NA; j_call: TRBJ2-5; clone_size: NA; cdr3_aa: CASSLVGVPVQETQYF; cdr3_nt: TGTGCCAGCAGCTTAGTGGGGGTCCCGGTACAAGAGACCCAGTACTTC
v_call: TRBV7-9; d_call: TRBD1; j_call: TRBJ1-2; clone_size: NA; cdr3_aa: CASSRGRGPENYGYTF; cdr3_nt: TGTGCCAGCAGCCGAGGCAGGGGGCCGGAAAACTATGGCTACACCTTC
v_call: TRBV29-1; d_call: NA; j_call: TRBJ2-1; clone_size: NA; cdr3_aa: CSAAGSGNEQFF; cdr3_nt: TGCAGCGCTGCGGGCTCTGGGAATGAGCAGTTCTTC
v_call: TRBV4-3; d_call: NA; j_call: TRBJ1-2; clone_size: NA; cdr3_aa: CASSQEVQGRLTDGYTF; cdr3_nt: TGCGCCAGCAGCCAAGAGGTCCAGGGACGCCTTACGGATGGCTACACCTTC
v_call: TRBV7-2; d_call: TRBD2; j_call: TRBJ2-7; clone_size: NA; cdr3_aa: CASSFSGTSGVYEQYF; cdr3_nt: TGTGCCAGCAGCTTCTCCGGGACTAGTGGCGTCTACGAGCAGTACTTC
v_call: TRBV7-2; d_call: NA; j_call: TRBJ2-3; clone_size: NA; cdr3_aa: CASSLGIWADTQYF; cdr3_nt: TGTGCCAGCAGCTTAGGAATATGGGCAGATACGCAGTATTTT
v_call: TRBV21-1; d_call: NA; j_call: TRBJ1-2; clone_size: once; cdr3_aa: CASSKKGRDHGYTF; cdr3_nt: TGTGCCAGCAGCAAGAAAGGCAGGGATCATGGCTACACCTTC
v_call: TRBV2; d_call: TRBD2; j_call: TRBJ2-5; clone_size: NA; cdr3_aa: CASSDLAGAQETQYF; cdr3_nt: TGTGCCAGCAGTGATCTAGCGGGGGCCCAAGAGACCCAGTACTTC
v_call: TRBV7-2; d_call: NA; j_call: TRBJ2-5; clone_size: NA; cdr3_aa: CASSRTRLETQYF; cdr3_nt: TGTGCCAGCAGCCGGACTCGACTTGAGACCCAGTACTTC
v_call: TRBV12-5; d_call: NA; j_call: TRBJ1-2; clone_size: NA; cdr3_aa: CASGSPENRDYGYTF; cdr3_nt: TGTGCTAGTGGTTCTCCTGAGAACAGGGACTATGGCTACACCTTC
v_call: TRBV5-4; d_call: NA; j_call: TRBJ2-3; clone_size: NA; cdr3_aa: CASSSLADTQYF; cdr3_nt: TGTGCCAGCAGCTCGCTAGCAGATACGCAGTATTTT
v_call: TRBV6-5; d_call: TRBD1; j_call: TRBJ1-2; clone_size: NA; cdr3_aa: CASSYGETGAGYTF; cdr3_nt: TGTGCCAGCAGTTATGGGGAAACAGGGGCCGGCTACACCTTC
v_call: TRBV18; d_call: NA; j_call: TRBJ1-1; clone_size: once; cdr3_aa: CASSPSGSGRTEAFF; cdr3_nt: TGTGCCAGCTCACCATCCGGGTCAGGGCGGACTGAAGCTTTCTTT
v_call: TRBV13; d_call: NA; j_call: TRBJ1-1; clone_size: NA; cdr3_aa: CASSLALASSNTEAFF; cdr3_nt: TGTGCCAGCAGCTTAGCCCTTGCGTCTTCGAACACTGAAGCTTTCTTT
v_call: TRBV28; d_call: NA; j_call: TRBJ2-5; clone_size: NA; cdr3_aa: CASSFGGGAIETQYF; cdr3_nt: TGTGCCAGCAGTTTTGGAGGGGGCGCGATTGAGACCCAGTACTTC
v_call: TRBV2; d_call: NA; j_call: TRBJ1-2; clone_size: NA; cdr3_aa: CASVRVAANYGYTF; cdr3_nt: TGTGCCAGCGTAAGGGTCGCGGCTAACTATGGCTACACCTTC
v_call: TRBV4-3; d_call: NA; j_call: TRBJ1-5; clone_size: once; cdr3_aa: CASSQDQSRPPQHF; cdr3_nt: TGCGCCAGCAGCCAAGATCAAAGTAGGCCGCCCCAGCATTTT
v_call: TRBV18; d_call: NA; j_call: TRBJ1-2; clone_size: NA; cdr3_aa: CASSPGNNYGYTF; cdr3_nt: TGTGCCAGCTCACCAGGAAACAACTATGGCTACACCTTC
v_call: TRBV15; d_call: NA; j_call: TRBJ2-3; clone_size: NA; cdr3_aa: CATSRVPTLQGRGTDTQYF; cdr3_nt: TGTGCCACCAGCAGAGTCCCGACTTTACAGGGAAGGGGCACAGATACGCAGTATTTT
v_call: TRBV11-2; d_call: TRBD1; j_call: TRBJ2-5; clone_size: NA; cdr3_aa: CASSSGTGGVTQYF; cdr3_nt: TGTGCCAGCAGCTCGGGGACAGGGGGAGTGACCCAGTACTTC
v_call: TRBV6-5; d_call: NA; j_call: TRBJ2-3; clone_size: NA; cdr3_aa: CAGGRDTQYF; cdr3_nt: TGTGCCGGAGGAAGAGATACGCAGTATTTT
v_call: TRBV27; d_call: NA; j_call: TRBJ1-4; clone_size: NA; cdr3_aa: CASVTAGGGGPERKLREKLFF; cdr3_nt: TGTGCCAGCGTCACGGCGGGCGGGGGGGGTCCAGAAAGAAAGTTAAGGGAAAAACTGTTTTTT
v_call: TRBV7-2; d_call: NA; j_call: TRBJ2-5; clone_size: NA; cdr3_aa: CASSLSSKQETQYF; cdr3_nt: TGTGCCAGCAGCTTAAGCAGCAAACAAGAGACCCAGTACTTC
v_call: TRBV10-1; d_call: NA; j_call: TRBJ2-5; clone_size: NA; cdr3_aa: CASSESLVKTQYF; cdr3_nt: TGCGCCAGCAGTGAGTCGCTAGTAAAGACCCAGTACTTC
v_call: TRBV6-5; d_call: TRBD1; j_call: TRBJ2-1; clone_size: once; cdr3_aa: CASSWGQGGNEQFF; cdr3_nt: TGTGCCAGCAGTTGGGGACAGGGGGGCAATGAGCAGTTCTTC
v_call: TRBV27; d_call: NA; j_call: TRBJ1-1; clone_size: NA; cdr3_aa: CASSLRGSTYFTEAFF; cdr3_nt: TGTGCCAGCAGTTTGAGGGGCAGCACGTACTTTACTGAAGCTTTCTTT
v_call: TRBV30; d_call: NA; j_call: TRBJ2-3; clone_size: NA; cdr3_aa: CAWSTARGDTQYF; cdr3_nt: TGTGCCTGGAGTACTGCCAGGGGTGATACGCAGTATTTT
v_call: TRBV5-1; d_call: NA; j_call: TRBJ2-5; clone_size: NA; cdr3_aa: CASSLLPALGEETQYF; cdr3_nt: TGCGCCAGCAGCTTGCTACCGGCCCTGGGGGAGGAGACCCAGTACTTC
v_call: TRBV18; d_call: NA; j_call: TRBJ1-2; clone_size: NA; cdr3_aa: CASSPASTSLGYTF; cdr3_nt: TGTGCCAGCTCACCGGCCAGCACCTCGTTAGGCTACACCTTC
v_call: TRBV5-6; d_call: NA; j_call: TRBJ1-1; clone_size: NA; cdr3_aa: CASSLDRLYTEAFF; cdr3_nt: TGTGCCAGCAGCTTGGACAGGCTTTACACTGAAGCTTTCTTT
v_call: TRBV15; d_call: NA; j_call: TRBJ1-3; clone_size: NA; cdr3_aa: CATSRDRKSGNTIYF; cdr3_nt: TGTGCCACCAGCAGAGATCGGAAGTCTGGAAACACCATATATTTT
v_call: TRBV7-6; d_call: TRBD1; j_call: TRBJ2-3; clone_size: NA; cdr3_aa: CASSLGQDRGSTDTQYF; cdr3_nt: TGTGCCAGCAGCTTGGGACAGGACAGGGGTTCCACAGATACGCAGTATTTT
v_call: TRBV5-1; d_call: NA; j_call: TRBJ1-1; clone_size: few; cdr3_aa: CASSLGEAVTEAFF; cdr3_nt: TGCGCCAGCAGCCTCGGAGAGGCGGTCACTGAAGCTTTCTTT
v_call: TRBV20-1; d_call: NA; j_call: TRBJ2-4; clone_size: NA; cdr3_aa: CSASGSRVAKNIQYF; cdr3_nt: TGCAGTGCTAGTGGGAGTAGGGTGGCCAAAAACATTCAGTACTTC
v_call: TRBV4-1; d_call: TRBD1; j_call: TRBJ2-7; clone_size: NA; cdr3_aa: CASSHIDRDAEQYF; cdr3_nt: TGCGCCAGCAGCCATATAGACAGGGACGCCGAGCAGTACTTC
v_call: TRBV19; d_call: NA; j_call: TRBJ1-3; clone_size: few; cdr3_aa: CASRVTNSGNTIYF; cdr3_nt: TGTGCCAGTAGGGTCACGAACTCTGGAAACACCATATATTTT
v_call: TRBV6-1; d_call: NA; j_call: TRBJ2-3; clone_size: few; cdr3_aa: CASSELAWLTDTQYF; cdr3_nt: TGTGCCAGCAGTGAATTGGCATGGCTAACAGATACGCAGTATTTT
v_call: TRBV5-4; d_call: NA; j_call: TRBJ1-5; clone_size: NA; cdr3_aa: CASSPGIDQPQHF; cdr3_nt: TGTGCCAGCAGCCCAGGCATCGATCAGCCCCAGCATTTT
v_call: TRBV5-1; d_call: TRBD2; j_call: TRBJ2-3; clone_size: NA; cdr3_aa: CASSEWGGVSTDTQYF; cdr3_nt: TGCGCCAGCTCCGAATGGGGGGGAGTTAGCACAGATACGCAGTATTTT
v_call: TRBV5-6; d_call: NA; j_call: TRBJ2-3; clone_size: NA; cdr3_aa: CASSLVGGRGMVDTQYF; cdr3_nt: TGTGCCAGCAGCTTGGTAGGGGGGCGAGGTATGGTAGATACGCAGTATTTT
v_call: TRBV11-2; d_call: NA; j_call: TRBJ2-2; clone_size: NA; cdr3_aa: CASSLPVGELFF; cdr3_nt: TGTGCCAGCAGCCTACCTGTCGGGGAGCTGTTTTTT
v_call: TRBV12-3/TRBV12-4; d_call: NA; j_call: TRBJ1-1; clone_size: NA; cdr3_aa: CASSPRASTEAFF; cdr3_nt: TGTGCCAGCAGCCCCAGGGCCTCCACTGAAGCTTTCTTT
v_call: TRBV25-1; d_call: NA; j_call: TRBJ1-4; clone_size: NA; cdr3_aa: CASLDPRTNEKLFF; cdr3_nt: TGTGCCAGCTTAGATCCCAGAACTAATGAAAAACTGTTTTTT
v_call: TRBV3-1/TRBV3-2; d_call: TRBD1; j_call: TRBJ1-1; clone_size: NA; cdr3_aa: CASSYQGDTEAFF; cdr3_nt: TGTGCCAGCAGCTATCAGGGGGACACTGAAGCTTTCTTT
v_call: TRBV5-1; d_call: TRBD2; j_call: TRBJ2-7; clone_size: NA; cdr3_aa: CASSRTSGDSYEQYF; cdr3_nt: TGCGCCAGCAGCCGCACTAGCGGGGACTCCTACGAGCAGTACTTC
v_call: TRBV5-4; d_call: NA; j_call: TRBJ2-7; clone_size: NA; cdr3_aa: CASSLRGGLNEQYF; cdr3_nt: TGTGCCAGCAGCTTGAGGGGCGGGTTGAACGAGCAGTACTTC
v_call: TRBV6-4; d_call: TRBD1; j_call: TRBJ1-2; clone_size: NA; cdr3_aa: CASSDTGQGTGYTF; cdr3_nt: TGTGCCAGCAGTGACACGGGACAGGGGACTGGCTACACCTTC